This T cell receptor beta chain derives from a study of monozygotic twins with inflammatory bowel disease. Study-wide results and limits: IBD patients carried less diverse TCRbeta repertoires (inverse Simpson) than healthy co-twins.

cDNA was produced in eight separate reactions per sample. Following a re-call of the 5' RACE reads, TCRdb has one entry per CDR3 protein and lacks DNA. The repertoire table contains approximately 200,000 distinct CDR3 sequences. Germline assignment: CDR1 DFQATT and CDR2 SNEGSKA (reference sequence). The CDR3 spans 16 residues. A remark on this clonotype: Its specificity is not known.

This rearrangement joins TRBV20-1 to TRBJ2-7; with no DNA, the TCRdb D assignment of TRBD2 cannot be verified. This clonotype was sampled from a human donor with ulcerative colitis or Crohn's disease, or a healthy co-twin of an affected twin (not recorded which). Sequencing used blood. CDR3 region: CSASPPRGEGRYEQYF.